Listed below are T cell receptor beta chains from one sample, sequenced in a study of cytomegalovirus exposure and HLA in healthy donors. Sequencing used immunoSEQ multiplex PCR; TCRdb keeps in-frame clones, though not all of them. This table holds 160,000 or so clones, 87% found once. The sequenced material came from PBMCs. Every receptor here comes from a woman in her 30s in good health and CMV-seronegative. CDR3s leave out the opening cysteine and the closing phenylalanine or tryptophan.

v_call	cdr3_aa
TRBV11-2	ASSFGQGNTNEKLF
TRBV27	ASTSWWPNTEAF
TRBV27	ASSPWTSGRTDTQY
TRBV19	ASQASGANVLT
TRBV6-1	ASSEGQVTGKAF
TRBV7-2	ASSLGTDNSPLH
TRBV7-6	ASSFRDNQPQH
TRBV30	AWTGGNEQF
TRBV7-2	ASSRGGTGTENAEAF
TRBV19	ASSTRGTSGNNEQF
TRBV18	ASSDQGGPNYGYT
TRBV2	ASKRWTGNGYT
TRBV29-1	SAQGTGQPQH
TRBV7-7	ASSLALTGETQY
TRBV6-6	ASPRDRPNEKLF
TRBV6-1	ASRQTGGGYEQY
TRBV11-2	SAGALYNEQF
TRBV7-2	ASSAGGDYGYT
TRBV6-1	ASSEGLAPYNEQF
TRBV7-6	ASSLGGTSTYEQY
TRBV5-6	ASSLVGQGSPEAF
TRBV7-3	ASSPLDRMNTEAF
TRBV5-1	ASSVGQGSSPLH
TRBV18	ASSPRRSSVGNTIY
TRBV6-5	ASRPRASTDTQY
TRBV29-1	SVATTSGKYEQY
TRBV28	ASSFWSRAQNIQY
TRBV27	ASSFRAGPRPEEKLF
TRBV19	ASTPGAGRETQY
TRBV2	ASDPTGGFKETQY
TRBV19	ASSADRRGAF
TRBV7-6	ASSLYPMGGGFGGELF
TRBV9	ASSSRDLNYGYT
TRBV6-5	ASADMIYGYT
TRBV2	ASRAGTGLNQPQH
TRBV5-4	ASSYGTELDYT
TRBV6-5	ASSVTGSAEQY
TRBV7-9	ASSPVGGDGYT
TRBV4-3	ASSQDWARAGTDTQY
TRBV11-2	ASSTYRGTSYNEQF
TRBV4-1	ASSPTGGLDSYEQY
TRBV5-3	ARSLLQGHNEQF
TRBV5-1	ASSLDLNTEAF
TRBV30	AWSVLAPGELF
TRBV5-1	ATARTGGNANYGYT
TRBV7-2	ASSAAVRDWSSYNEQF
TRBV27	ASSRSGSRASNEQF
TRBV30	AWSSWTGGSEQY
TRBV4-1	ASSHPLRDRVETQY
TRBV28	ASRTGQGVRQQDYEQY
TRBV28	ASSLDTRDTIY